The 18 T cell receptor beta chains given below trace back to one sample, sequenced in a study of T-cell reconstitution after alpha-beta-depleted transplantation in children. Unique molecular identifiers were used in preparing the TCRbeta library. Via MiXCR, TCRdb re-called the PCR reads, giving one row per CDR3 protein. The sample consists of 83,000 or so distinct CDR3 sequences, about 8% of them appearing once. Sequencing was performed on PBMCs from the stem cell graft donor, taken from the stem cell graft. Receptor source: a human donor who donated a stem cell graft to a child with congenital amegakaryocytic thrombocytopenia.

This clonotype was counted many times. The chain recombines TRBV5-1 with TRBJ2-1; TRBD1 matches 8 bases. The V gene's germline CDR1 is SGHRS and CDR2 YFSETQ. The CDR3 is made up of 15 amino acids. The junction had 4 bases not matched to a gene; V was cut back by 5 bases and J by 0 bases. The CDR3 nucleotides are TGCGCCAGCAGTTCCGGGACAGGCTCCTACAATGAGCAGTTCTTC. The encoded protein is CASSSGTGSYNEQFF. Complete variable domain (other parts from reference TRBV5-1 and TRBJ2-1): KAGVTQTPRYLIKTRGQQVTLSCSPISGHRSVSWYQQTPGQGLQFLFEYFSETQRNKGNFPGRFSGRQFSNSRSEMNVSTLELGDSALYLCASSSGTGSYNEQFFGPGTRLTVL.

This clonotype was seen at least ten times. V usage is TRBV9 and J usage is TRBJ2-3, with TRBD2 matching over 9 bases. V gave up 4 bases and J gave up 3 bases; unmatched junction bases: 15. The CDR3 has 18 residues. From germline, CDR1 is SGDLS and CDR2 YYNGEE. CDR3 region: CASSRNHGGTSMTDTQYF. CDR3 DNA: TGTGCCAGCAGCCGAAACCACGGGGGGACTAGCATGACAGATACGCAGTATTTT.

This clonotype was seen ten or more times. This rearrangement joins TRBV7-8 to TRBJ1-1; the D gene is possibly TRBD1 (6 bases). Germline CDR1 and CDR2: SGHVS and FQNEAQ. V dropped 5 bases and J dropped 0 bases, with 19 bases sitting between them. The CDR3 spans 17 residues. The CDR3 is CASSARGGILLNTEAFF. The DNA for the CDR3 is TGTGCCAGCAGCGCACGAGGGGGGATATTACTGAACACTGAAGCTTTCTTT.

This clonotype was picked up many times. The J gene is TRBJ1-2, the V gene TRBV11-2; TRBD1 agrees at 11 bases. Germline V lookup: CDR1 SGHAT, CDR2 FQNNGV. With V trimmed by 0 bases and J by 1 base, 4 bases remained unmatched. The CDR3 length is 17 residues. CDR3 DNA: TGTGCCAGCAGCTTAGAGGGACAGGGGGGACTTAACTATGGCTACACCTTC. It codes for CASSLEGQGGLNYGYTF.

The V call is TRBV7-2, the J call TRBJ1-2; D ambiguous. The CDR3 is made up of 13 amino acids. Germline assignment: CDR1 SGHTA and CDR2 FQGNSA. Trimming took 3 bases from V and 8 from J, leaving 13 bases between them. The CDR3 spells CASSLGLFGGYTF. The CDR3 nucleotides read TGTGCCAGCAGCTTGGGTCTATTCGGAGGCTACACCTTC.

Many counts were recorded for this clonotype. The CDR3 DNA is TGCGCCAGCAGTGTGGGTCAGGGCCCCTACAATGAGCAGTTCTTC. It yields the protein CASSVGQGPYNEQFF. The V and J genes are TRBV10-2 and TRBJ2-1, with a possible D match to TRBD1 (5 bases). Germline values: CDR1 WSHSY, CDR2 SAAADI. The germline V and J ends were trimmed by 4 bases and 2 bases, with 12 bases remaining between them. The CDR3 contains 15 residues.

This clonotype was counted at least ten times. V gene TRBV20-1 combines with J gene TRBJ2-7; 11 nucleotides match TRBD2. Germline CDR1 reads DFQATT; CDR2 reads SNEGSKA (reference sequence). The V segment lost 2 bases and the J segment 5 bases; nucleotides outside the gene matches: 14. The CDR3 is made up of 17 amino acids. Here the CDR3 reads CSARSLAGGPVLNEQYF. CDR3 sequence (DNA): TGCAGTGCTAGATCGCTAGCGGGAGGCCCCGTATTAAACGAGCAGTACTTC.

The sample holds many counts of this clonotype. The V gene is TRBV15, the J gene TRBJ1-5, with unresolved D. Germline CDR1 and CDR2: LNHNV and YYDKDF (reference sequence). The CDR3 contains 14 residues. Trimming removed 0 bases at V and 7 bases at J, with 10 bases between. The CDR3 reads CATSRDQGEQPQHF. Written as DNA, the CDR3 is TGTGCCACCAGCAGAGATCAAGGAGAACAGCCCCAGCATTTT.

This clonotype was detected ten times or more. The genes are TRBV5-1 and TRBJ1-5; 9 bases agree with TRBD1. V dropped 3 bases and J dropped 6; count of bases not matched to a gene: 16. Germline-derived CDR1 and CDR2 are SGHRS and YFSETQ. There are 18 residues in the CDR3. DNA for the CDR3: TGCGCCAGCAGCTCCGAACCCTGGGACAGGGAGGAGGGTCAGCCCCAGCATTTT. Amino acid sequence: CASSSEPWDREEGQPQHF.

Ten or more counts support this clonotype. This chain links TRBV7-2 with TRBJ2-5; 9 positions agree with TRBD2. The trim removed 7 bases at V and 5 bases at J, leaving 5 bases unmatched. This CDR3 spans 13 amino acids. CDR1 and CDR2 from the germline V gene are SGHTA and FQGNSA. The CDR3 DNA follows: TGTGCCAGCACCGTAGCGGGAGTGGAGACCCAGTACTTC. Its translation: CASTVAGVETQYF. Filled out from reference TRBV7-2 and TRBJ2-5, the complete variable domain reads GAGVSQSPSNKVTEKGKDVELRCDPISGHTALYWYRQSLGQGLEFLIYFQGNSAPDKSGLPSDRFSAERTGGSVSTLTIQRTQQEDSAVYLCASTVAGVETQYFGPGTRLLVL.

This clonotype was detected ten times or more. V usage is TRBV20-1 and J usage is TRBJ2-3, with D possibly matching TRBD1 (5 bases). V was cut by 5 bases and J by 6 bases, with 21 bases left in between. The germline V gene has CDR1 DFQATT and CDR2 SNEGSKA (reference sequence). The CDR3 extends over 15 amino acids. CDR3: CSAPTSPRRQDTQYF. CDR3 coding DNA: TGCAGTGCTCCGACCTCCCCCCGACGACAGGATACGCAGTATTTT.

The sample holds many counts of this clonotype. V gene TRBV7-6 combines with J gene TRBJ2-1, with D perhaps TRBD1 or TRBD2 (5 bases each). The V end lost 1 base, the J end lost 10 bases, and 20 bases lay between the germline ends. The CDR3 runs to 16 residues. Germline CDR1 is SGHVS and CDR2 is FNYEAQ. In DNA form, the CDR3 reads TGTGCCAGCAGCTTAGTAAGTCCCCCCGGGGCCAAGGAGCAGTTCTTC. Protein sequence: CASSLVSPPGAKEQFF.

This clonotype was picked up many times. The chain joins TRBV12-3 or TRBV12-4 to TRBJ1-5; D perhaps matches TRBD1 (5 bases). The CDR3 is 17 residues long. Between the trimmed V and J ends, which lost 6 bases and 5 bases, there was a span of 23 bases. The CDR3 region is CASSRPPSFEGDQPQHF. The CDR3 region has the DNA TGTGCCAGCAGCCGCCCCCCGTCGTTTGAAGGGGATCAGCCCCAGCATTTT.

This clonotype was recorded many times. V gene TRBV7-2 combines with J gene TRBJ1-1; 9 bases fit TRBD1. The V gene's germline CDR1 is SGHTA and CDR2 FQGNSA. The CDR3 totals 14 residues. With 5 bases clipped from V and 6 bases from J, the junction kept 7 bases outside the gene matches. CDR3 in amino acids: CASSPQGALSEAFF. In DNA form, the CDR3 reads TGTGCCAGCAGCCCACAGGGGGCGTTATCTGAAGCTTTCTTT. Drawing the rest from reference TRBV7-2 and TRBJ1-1, the complete variable domain is GAGVSQSPSNKVTEKGKDVELRCDPISGHTALYWYRQSLGQGLEFLIYFQGNSAPDKSGLPSDRFSAERTGGSVSTLTIQRTQQEDSAVYLCASSPQGALSEAFFGQGTRLTVV.

This clonotype appeared a few times. The rearrangement links TRBV7-2 to TRBJ1-3, with 8 positions matching TRBD1. Germline lookup yields CDR1 SGHTA and CDR2 FQGNSA. Trimming removed 2 bases from V and 7 bases from J; junction bases left unmatched: 7. There are 15 residues in the CDR3. This chain's CDR3 is CASSLRRTGINTIYF. The CDR3 bases are TGTGCCAGCAGCTTAAGAAGGACAGGGATTAACACCATATATTTT.

The CDR3 loop is CSAPDRGLPGTEAFF. Here the CDR3 DNA reads TGCAGTGCTCCGGACAGGGGGCTACCGGGCACTGAAGCTTTCTTT. This chain uses TRBV20-1 with TRBJ1-1; TRBD1 matches 11 bases. CDR1 and CDR2 from the germline V gene are DFQATT and SNEGSKA (reference sequence). With V trimmed by 5 bases and J by 4 bases, 9 bases remained unmatched. CDR3 size: 15 residues.

This clonotype has a count of ten or more. This chain connects TRBV20-1 to TRBJ1-2; a possible D gene is TRBD1 (5 bases). The germline V gene has CDR1 DFQATT and CDR2 SNEGSKA (reference sequence). The CDR3 sequence is 15 residues long. V shed 4 bases and J shed 0 bases, with 15 bases lying between them. The CDR3 loop reads CSAKKYAGPNYGYTF. CDR3 coding DNA: TGCAGTGCTAAGAAATACGCGGGACCTAACTATGGCTACACCTTC.

This clonotype was seen ten or more times. The chain employs TRBV4-1 and TRBJ2-3; 8 nucleotides match TRBD1. J lost 7 bases, V lost 5 bases, and 14 bases had no gene match. CDR1 and CDR2 from the germline V gene are MGHRA and YSYEKL. CDR3 length: 16 amino acids. The CDR3 DNA follows: TGCGCCAGCAGCACCTGGACAGGGAAGAACGGGAATACGCAGTATTTT. Amino acid sequence: CASSTWTGKNGNTQYF.